This T cell receptor beta chain was recorded in a study of CD8 T cells in Susac syndrome. Random hexamers were used to reverse transcribe 0.5 to 1 ug of RNA. TCRdb reprocessed the immunoSEQ multiplex PCR reads with MiXCR, giving one entry per CDR3 protein. The table includes about 250,000 distinct CDR3 sequences, approximately 92% detected once. CD8+ and CD4+ T cells from blood underwent TCR beta sequencing. The multiple sclerosis control group consisted of treatment-naive patients whose relapsing-remitting disease, which was either stable or active, fulfilled revised McDonald criteria. The sample consisted of CD4+ T cells from PBMCs. This receptor was identified in a human donor with multiple sclerosis.

The CDR3 loop is CASSHRNGNQPQHF. The CDR3 nucleotides read TGTGCCAGCAGCCACAGGAATGGCAATCAGCCCCAGCATTTT. The V call is TRBV28, the J call TRBJ1-5; a weak D match, TRBD1 (5 bases). The ends were cut back, 6 bases at V and 2 bases at J, with 11 bases in the middle. The germline V gene has CDR1 MDHEN and CDR2 SYDVKM. CDR3 length: 14 amino acids.